The 26 T cell receptor beta chains presented below share a single source sample, sequenced in a study of shared clonotypes between healthy human individuals. TCRdb keeps only in-frame clones here, not all; method: immunoSEQ multiplex PCR. The sample carries approximately 640,000 clones, less than 80% recorded once. The sequenced sample consisted of memory CD4+ T cells sorted from blood. Indicated subset: CD45RA-negative fraction. The receptors come from a woman aged 25 to 39 in good health.

J is TRBJ1-1 and V is TRBV6-1, with TRBD1 identical over 7 bases. The CDR3 runs to 15 residues. CDR1 is MNHNS, CDR2 SASEGT, per germline. The trim removed 4 bases at V and 2 bases at J, leaving 7 bases unmatched. In DNA, the CDR3 is TGTGCCAGCAGTGTCCCGGGACAGAGAAACACTGAAGCTTTCTTT. It yields the protein CASSVPGQRNTEAFF.

The CDR3 coding sequence is TGTGCCAGCAGTTATCAGGGGACCTCTGGAAACACCATATATTTT. This codes for CASSYQGTSGNTIYF. The genes are TRBV6-6 and TRBJ1-3, with D tentatively TRBD1 (6 bases). This CDR3 spans 15 amino acids. V lost 3 bases, J lost 0 bases, and 9 bases lay in between. Germline lookup yields CDR1 MNHNY and CDR2 SVGAGI (reference sequence).

The chain couples TRBV5-1 to TRBJ1-2; 9 nucleotides agree with TRBD1. The CDR3 has 14 residues. The V gene end was trimmed by 4 bases and the J gene end by 8 bases; junction bases not matched to a gene: 9. Germline V gene lookup returns CDR1 SGHRS and CDR2 YFSETQ. As DNA, the CDR3 is TGCGCCAGCAGCGCCGGGACAGGGACTGTGGGCTACACCTTC. Residues: CASSAGTGTVGYTF. Complete variable domain (other parts from reference TRBV5-1 and TRBJ1-2): KAGVTQTPRYLIKTRGQQVTLSCSPISGHRSVSWYQQTPGQGLQFLFEYFSETQRNKGNFPGRFSGRQFSNSRSEMNVSTLELGDSALYLCASSAGTGTVGYTFGSGTRLTVV.

This clone came up a few times. The chain recombines TRBV14 with TRBJ2-5; either TRBD1 or TRBD2 may fit D (5 bases each). CDR1 and CDR2 from the germline V gene are SGHDN and FVKESK. V lost 1 base to trimming and J lost 4 bases, with 13 bases between them. CDR3 size: 15 residues. In DNA, the CDR3 is TGTGCCAGCAGCCAAGTAAGGGGTACTAGAGAGACCCAGTACTTC. It specifies CASSQVRGTRETQYF.

The chain combines TRBV4-1 with TRBJ2-7; 11 bases are shared with TRBD2. After removal of 1 base from V and 2 bases from J, the junction contained 7 bases not matched to a gene. The CDR3 is 17 residues long. CDR1 is MGHRA and CDR2 is YSYEKL in the germline V gene. CDR3 nucleotides: TGCGCCAGCAGCCAAGGGGTAGCGGGAGGGCCGACCTACGAGCAGTACTTC. Its protein is CASSQGVAGGPTYEQYF.

This chain uses TRBV5-6 with TRBJ2-2, with D uncertain. The CDR3 is made up of 13 amino acids. Trimming took off 3 bases at V and 4 bases at J, with 7 bases between the two ends. Germline-derived CDR1 and CDR2 are SGHDT and YYEEEE. CDR3 residues: CASSSGVTGELFF. CDR3 nucleotide sequence: TGTGCCAGCAGCTCCGGTGTCACCGGGGAGCTGTTTTTT.

V is TRBV19 and J is TRBJ1-5; weak D call: TRBD1 (5 bases). CDR1 and CDR2 from the germline V gene are LNHDA and SQIVND (reference sequence). The CDR3 runs to 16 residues. Trimming took 5 bases from V and 3 from J, leaving 17 bases between them. In nucleotides, the CDR3 is TGTGCCAGTAGTCCCCAGAGGGGAGTCTCCAATCAGCCCCAGCATTTT. Its translation: CASSPQRGVSNQPQHF.

Only one count was recorded for this clone. V and J are TRBV11-2 and TRBJ2-1; D call uncertain. The CDR3 spans 15 residues. Trimming removed 6 bases at V and 4 bases at J, with 16 bases between. Germline V CDR1 and CDR2: SGHAT, FQNNGV. CDR3 region: CASRLGLSPYNEQFF. CDR3 sequence (DNA): TGTGCCAGCAGGCTGGGGTTGTCGCCTTACAATGAGCAGTTCTTC.

The chain recombines TRBV6-6 with TRBJ2-5; D assignment may be TRBD1 or TRBD2 (5 bases each). The V end was cut by 6 bases, the J end by 1 base, with 15 bases between. The CDR3 is 15 amino acids. CDR1 is MNHNY, CDR2 SVGAGI, per germline (reference sequence). For the CDR3, the DNA is TGTGCCAGCAGGTATACCCCGGGACCCCAAGAGACCCAGTACTTC. As protein: CASRYTPGPQETQYF.

The V gene is TRBV14, the J gene TRBJ2-3, with 8 bases identical to TRBD2. The CDR3 runs 15 residues. V gave up 4 bases and J gave up 2 bases; unmatched junction bases: 5. Germline values: CDR1 SGHDN, CDR2 FVKESK. The DNA of the CDR3 is TGTGCCAGCAGCCTTCTGCGGGAGGCCACAGATACGCAGTATTTT. This sequence encodes CASSLLREATDTQYF. The variable domain in full, completed from reference TRBV14 and TRBJ2-3, reads EAGVTQFPSHSVIEKGQTVTLRCDPISGHDNLYWYRRVMGKEIKFLLHFVKESKQDESGMPNNRFLAERTGGTYSTLKVQPAELEDSGVYFCASSLLREATDTQYFGPGTRLTVL.

V and J are TRBV2 and TRBJ1-5, with a weak D call TRBD1 (6 bases). From germline, CDR1 is SNHLY and CDR2 FYNNEI. The V and J ends lost 5 bases and 5 bases respectively, with 13 bases between them. The CDR3 contains 14 residues. The DNA for the CDR3 is TGTGCCAGCAGTCCCGGACAGTCTTATCAGCCCCAGCATTTT. This translates into CASSPGQSYQPQHF. Full variable domain (missing parts from reference TRBV2 and TRBJ1-5): EPEVTQTPSHQVTQMGQEVILRCVPISNHLYFYWYRQILGQKVEFLVSFYNNEISEKSEIFDDQFSVERPDGSNFTLKIRSTKLEDSAMYFCASSPGQSYQPQHFGDGTRLSIL.

The table lists this clone with a few counts. The chain links TRBV4-1 to TRBJ2-4; a possible D gene is TRBD1 (7 bases). Trimming took off 4 bases at V and 5 bases at J, with 18 bases between the two ends. This CDR3 has 16 residues. Germline CDR1 is MGHRA and CDR2 is YSYEKL. The CDR3 DNA is TGCGCCAGCAGCCTCCGGGGGACAGACCTCGAAAACATTCAGTACTTC. It specifies CASSLRGTDLENIQYF.

This chain links TRBV19 with TRBJ1-2, with 9 bases matching TRBD1. Germline V gene lookup returns CDR1 LNHDA and CDR2 SQIVND (reference sequence). The CDR3 extends over 13 amino acids. V shed 7 bases, J shed 8 bases, and the junction held 8 bases outside the gene matches. The CDR3 protein is CASTGTGSYGYTF. The CDR3 nucleotides are TGTGCCAGTACCGGGACAGGGAGTTACGGCTACACCTTC.

The chain employs TRBV2 and TRBJ1-4; 8 bases align to TRBD1. This CDR3 contains 17 residues. Per germline, CDR1 SNHLY and CDR2 FYNNEI. Germline trimming cut 4 bases from V and 0 bases from J; bases unmatched to any gene: 7. Here the CDR3 reads CASSVVTDRATNEKLFF. CDR3 DNA sequence: TGTGCCAGCAGTGTGGTGACGGACAGGGCAACTAATGAAAAACTGTTTTTT.

This clone appeared a few times. V and J are TRBV16 and TRBJ1-3; D call uncertain. Germline V gives CDR1 KGHSY, CDR2 FQNENV. The length of the CDR3 is 15 residues. Trimming took 4 bases from V and 0 from J, leaving 10 bases between them. As DNA, the CDR3 is TGTGCCAGCAGCCCCAGCGGTTTCTCTGGAAACACCATATATTTT. It translates to CASSPSGFSGNTIYF.

This clone showed up just a few times. The chain has TRBV28 and TRBJ2-7; D gene uncertain. The CDR3 runs to 11 residues. Germline values: CDR1 MDHEN, CDR2 SYDVKM. The germline V and J ends were trimmed by 6 bases and 5 bases, with 8 bases remaining between them. In nucleotides, the CDR3 is TGTGCCAGCAGCTTCAAGGACGAGCAGTACTTC. It yields the protein CASSFKDEQYF.

This clone was counted once. V is TRBV11-3 and J is TRBJ2-5, with D possibly being TRBD2 (5 bases). CDR1 is SGHNT, CDR2 YENEEA, per germline. V was clipped by 5 bases and J by 5 bases, with 18 bases between them. The CDR3 is 15 amino acids. As DNA, the CDR3 is TGTGCCAGCAGCCCCTTCGGTGGAGGAGCGGAGACCCAGTACTTC. This gives the protein CASSPFGGGAETQYF.

This clone has just a few counts. Other DNA variants within this sample encode the same CDR3. The chain links TRBV18 to TRBJ2-7; D is possibly TRBD2 (5 bases). The CDR3 loop spans 12 amino acids. V lost 3 bases, J lost 2 bases, and 5 bases lay in between. Looked up from germline, CDR1 is KGHSH and CDR2 is LQKENI. CDR3 sequence: CASSPGTYEQYF. CDR3 DNA: TGTGCCAGCTCACCCGGGACCTACGAGCAGTACTTC.

The V and J genes are TRBV7-2 and TRBJ2-3; D gene ambiguous. The CDR3 has 14 residues. CDR1 and CDR2 from the germline V gene are SGHTA and FQGNSA. Trimming cost V 4 bases and J 0 bases, with 8 bases left between them. The CDR3 here is CASSSLSSTDTQYF. CDR3 coding DNA: TGTGCCAGCAGCTCGCTTTCCAGCACAGATACGCAGTATTTT.

The chain combines TRBV29-1 with TRBJ1-5; D is perhaps TRBD1 (5 bases). CDR1 is SQVTM and CDR2 is ANQGSEA in the germline V gene. The length of the CDR3 is 14 residues. V was cut by 6 bases and J by 0 bases, with 12 bases left in between. CDR3 in amino acids: CSVSGGISNQPQHF. CDR3 nucleotides: TGCAGCGTAAGCGGGGGGATTAGCAATCAGCCCCAGCATTTT.

This chain's CDR3 is CASRLGGSHTDTQYF. In nucleotides, the CDR3 is TGTGCCAGCCGTTTGGGTGGGTCCCACACAGATACGCAGTATTTT. The chain employs TRBV6-5 and TRBJ2-3; no reliable D call. This CDR3 is 15 amino acids long. V was clipped by 8 bases and J by 2 bases, with 17 bases between them. Germline V CDR1 and CDR2: MNHEY, SVGAGI.

The chain combines TRBV28 with TRBJ2-2, with D maybe TRBD2 (6 bases). There are 15 residues in the CDR3. V lost 7 bases to trimming and J lost 5 bases, with 17 bases between them. The germline gives CDR1 MDHEN, CDR2 SYDVKM. The chain's CDR3 is CASNAGRRKTGELFF. The CDR3 bases are TGTGCCAGCAACGCGGGGAGAAGGAAAACCGGGGAGCTGTTTTTT.

This clone was seen a few times. The rearrangement links TRBV25-1 to TRBJ2-7; 11 bases match TRBD2. The germline V gene encodes CDR1 MGHDK and CDR2 SYGVNS. With V trimmed by 6 bases and J by 0 bases, 4 bases remained unmatched. CDR3 size: 15 residues. The CDR3 reads CASRKTSGNSYEQYF. In DNA, the CDR3 is TGTGCCAGCAGAAAGACTAGCGGGAACTCCTACGAGCAGTACTTC.

The chain is built from TRBV21-1 and TRBJ2-5; TRBD2 is taken as the D call from the table, unchecked against the DNA. TRBV21-1 is an annotated pseudogene. The CDR3 extends over 15 amino acids. The CDR3 region has the DNA TGTGCCAGCAGCAAAGGGTCGGGAGTTCGGGAGACCCAGTACTTC. Protein: CASSKGSGVRETQYF.

This clone is a singleton in its sample. V and J are TRBV19 and TRBJ2-6, with D hard to call. CDR1 is LNHDA, CDR2 SQIVND, per germline (reference sequence). The CDR3 covers 15 residues. Between the trimmed V and J ends, which lost 3 bases and 4 bases, there was a span of 10 bases. CDR3 nucleotides: TGTGCCAGTAGTATGATCGGTTTCGGGGCCAACGTCCTGACTTTC. This codes for CASSMIGFGANVLTF. Together with reference TRBV19 and TRBJ2-6, the CDR3 gives the full variable domain: DGGITQSPKYLFRKEGQNVTLSCEQNLNHDAMYWYRQDPGQGLRLIYYSQIVNDFQKGDIAEGYSVSREKKESFPLTVTSAQKNPTAFYLCASSMIGFGANVLTFGAGSRLTVL.

This clone occurred once. Other DNA variants within this sample encode the same CDR3. V is TRBV6-6 and J is TRBJ1-5; D remains ambiguous. Trimming took 6 bases from V and 2 from J, leaving 8 bases between them. Germline-derived CDR1 and CDR2 are MNHNY and SVGAGI (reference sequence). The length of the CDR3 is 13 residues. CDR3 sequence (DNA): TGTGCCAGCAGCCCAGGCGGCAATCAGCCCCAGCATTTT. Translated: CASSPGGNQPQHF.